This TCR beta chain emerged from a study of vaccination effects on CD4 cells after COVID-19. About the research overall: Post-vaccine sampling took place a median of 72 days after the second dose. Overall study results and limits: Only a few convalescent patients and no early post-infection timepoints featured in the study. After vaccination of healthy people, only 1 of 255 vaccine-induced clones cross-reacted with common cold coronaviruses.

Sequenced by immunoSEQ multiplex PCR; TCRdb stores in-frame clones only, minus some. The table includes approximately 17,000 clones, just under 70% detected once. Remarks on this clone: As yet, its antigen is unknown.

The length of the CDR3 is 18 residues. CDR1 and CDR2 (germline): SGHRS, YFSETQ. Trimming took 7 bases from V and 6 from J, leaving 28 bases between them. Within the ViraFEST assay, antigen-specific CD4+ T cells underwent expansion with viral peptide pools prior to sequencing. The culture ran for around ten days before CD4+ T cells were isolated. Two doses of BNT162b2 or mRNA-1273 vaccine were administered to participants. The chain combines TRBV5-1 with TRBJ2-2, with a weak D call TRBD1 (6 bases). The receptor comes from a human donor who received a COVID-19 vaccine. This sample comprised CD4+ T cells from PBMCs cultured with SARS-CoV-2 spike peptides, obtained after COVID-19 vaccination. The CDR3: CASGTYRDAGPNAGELFF. In DNA form, the CDR3 reads TGCGCCAGCGGAACGTACAGGGACGCGGGCCCAAACGCCGGGGAGCTGTTTTTT.